This T cell receptor beta chain was documented in a study of T cells in Graves' hyperthyroidism and ophthalmopathy. Using RNA transcripts as the source, TCR beta CDR3 regions were amplified. RT-PCR in the first round (using the HTBI primer set) targeted the TCR CDR3. Using its own MiXCR run on the multiplex PCR reads, TCRdb lists one record per CDR3 protein. The sample gives around 430,000 distinct CDR3 sequences, about 15% of which show up once; approximately 32% is in the top ten. Germline CDR1 and CDR2: SGHTS and YDEGEE. The ends were cut back, 2 bases at V and 1 base at J, with 15 bases in the middle. This CDR3 contains 16 residues.

The TCR originated in a woman younger than 45 with Graves' hyperthyroidism. The rearrangement joins TRBV5-8 to TRBJ1-1, with D unclear. The material sequenced was blood. The CDR3: CASSFVQRQPNTEAFF. CDR3 coding DNA: TGTGCCAGCAGCTTTGTACAGCGTCAACCGAACACTGAAGCTTTCTTT. Filled out from reference TRBV5-8 and TRBJ1-1, the complete variable domain reads EAGVTQSPTHLIKTRGQQATLRCSPISGHTSVYWYQQALGLGLQFLLWYDEGEERNRGNFPPRFSGRQFPNYSSELNVNALELEDSALYLCASSFVQRQPNTEAFFGQGTRLTVV.